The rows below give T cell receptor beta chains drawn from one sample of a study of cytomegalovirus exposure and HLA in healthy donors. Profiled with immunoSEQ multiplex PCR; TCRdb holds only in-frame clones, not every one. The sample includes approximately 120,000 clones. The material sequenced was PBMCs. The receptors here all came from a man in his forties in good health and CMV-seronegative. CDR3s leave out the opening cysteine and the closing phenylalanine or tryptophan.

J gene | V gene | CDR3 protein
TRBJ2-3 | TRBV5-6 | ASSLGAAGTDTQY
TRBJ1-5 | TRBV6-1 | ATLSGTGGWQPQH
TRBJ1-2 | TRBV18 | ASSTQQGGYT
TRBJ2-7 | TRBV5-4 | ASSSARDRVSYEQY
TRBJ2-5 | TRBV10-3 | AISESLFPGLAEEGQETQY
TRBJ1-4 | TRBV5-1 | ASSSTGASEKLF
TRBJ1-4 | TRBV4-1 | ASSSRQGAVTNEKLF
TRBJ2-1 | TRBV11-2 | ASSLYGGDSYNEQF
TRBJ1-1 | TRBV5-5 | ASSFDRRPGAF
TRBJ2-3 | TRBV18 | ASSPLASTDTQY
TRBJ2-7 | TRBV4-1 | ASSQGAGGRAYEQY
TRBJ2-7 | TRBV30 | AWSHNYEQY
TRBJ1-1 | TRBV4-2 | ASSQGVRGAF
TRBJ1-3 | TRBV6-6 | ASSTGGRGNTIY
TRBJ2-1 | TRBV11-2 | ASSLGLAGNEQF
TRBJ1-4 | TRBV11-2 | ASSFTGGLVDEKLF
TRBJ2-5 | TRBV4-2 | ASSPRGGTEETQY
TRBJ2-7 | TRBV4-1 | ASSHVGQGVYEQY
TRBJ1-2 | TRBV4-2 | ASSQVVATGQYGYT
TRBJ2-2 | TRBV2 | ASSVGPGELF
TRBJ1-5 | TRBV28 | ASSLTGGRYQPQH
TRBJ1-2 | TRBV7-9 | ASSLGDGYT
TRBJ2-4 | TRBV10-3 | AISESTGELAKNIQY
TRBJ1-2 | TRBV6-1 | ASSEGGAQYGYT
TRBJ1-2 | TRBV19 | ASSIGRIGAGYT
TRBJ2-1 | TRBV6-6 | ASSYSAGGSYNEQF
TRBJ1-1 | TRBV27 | ASSSLQGGDTEAF
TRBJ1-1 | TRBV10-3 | AISEAFTRGNTEAF